The next 32 T cell receptor beta chains were all read from a single sample in a study of read filtering for tumor transcriptome and immune sequencing. This library used approximately 390 ng RNA and molecular barcoded adaptors spanning alpha/delta and beta/gamma chains. Using its own MiXCR run on the reads, TCRdb lists one record per CDR3 protein. Of roughly 6,000 distinct CDR3 sequences in the sample, 20% to 25% were seen once. The sample was a population of CD138-negative cells sorted from bone marrow. The receptor source for this set is a donor older than 35 with multiple myeloma.

This clonotype was observed at least ten times. The genes are TRBV9 and TRBJ2-3, with D possibly being TRBD2 (5 bases). Germline V gene data show CDR1 as SGDLS and CDR2 as YYNGEE. Trimming removed 3 bases from V and 3 bases from J, with 14 bases in between. This CDR3 has 15 residues. The CDR3 protein is CASSALLGRTDTQYF. CDR3 DNA: TGTGCCAGCAGCGCCTTACTAGGGCGGACAGATACGCAGTATTTT.

The J gene is TRBJ1-1, the V gene TRBV30; a possible D gene is TRBD1 (5 bases). Trimming took off 1 base at V and 0 bases at J, with 6 bases between the two ends. Germline lookup yields CDR1 GTSNPN and CDR2 SVGIG (reference sequence). The CDR3 covers 13 residues. The CDR3 region is CAWSARVNTEAFF. The CDR3 region has the DNA TGTGCCTGGAGTGCCAGGGTGAACACTGAAGCTTTCTTT. The full variable domain, completed using reference TRBV30 and TRBJ1-1, is SQTIHQWPATLVQPVGSPLSLECTVEGTSNPNLYWYRQAAGRGLQLLFYSVGIGQISSEVPQNLSASRPQDRQFILSSKKLLLSDSGFYLCAWSARVNTEAFFGQGTRLTVV.

Details on this clonotype: Its ends do not fully match the called genes, so a read error is possible. The rearrangement joins TRBV4-3 to TRBJ2-1; D may be TRBD1 or TRBD2 (5 bases each). The length of the CDR3 is 15 residues. In germline, CDR1 is LGHNA, CDR2 YSLEER. The CDR3 loop is CASSWDGLSYNGQFF. CDR3 DNA sequence: TGCGCCAGCAGCTGGGACGGCCTCTCTTACAATGGGCAGTTCTTC.

The gene calls are TRBV20-1 and TRBJ2-1; 10 bases are a match to TRBD2. V trimming: 4 bases; J trimming: 9 bases; junction bases outside the gene matches: 6. This CDR3 spans 13 amino acids. Germline loops: CDR1 DFQATT, CDR2 SNEGSKA (reference sequence). The CDR3 is CSATSGRAFEQFF. The CDR3 DNA reads as TGCAGTGCTACCAGCGGGAGGGCTTTTGAGCAGTTCTTC.

With respect to this clonotype: The germline gene is not matched at one end of the junction; a read error may be the cause. This chain uses TRBV7-3 with TRBJ2-4; 11 bases are a match to TRBD2. The CDR3 length is 16 residues. Per the germline V gene, CDR1 is SGHTA and CDR2 is FQGTGA. The CDR3 sequence: CASTLTGTSGKNFQYF. CDR3 coding DNA: TGTGCCAGCACCTTAACCGGGACTAGCGGTAAAAACTTTCAGTACTTC.

This clonotype was observed once. The J gene is TRBJ2-1, the V gene TRBV2; 11 nucleotides match TRBD2. Trimming removed 6 bases from V and 0 bases from J; junction bases left unmatched: 16. Per the germline V gene, CDR1 is SNHLY and CDR2 is FYNNEI. The CDR3 is 20 amino acids. CDR3 bases: TGTGCCAGCAGAAGGGGGCTACTAGCGGGAGTATCCAACTCCTACAATGAGCAGTTCTTC. It specifies CASRRGLLAGVSNSYNEQFF.

Note on this clonotype: Given a far larger clone just one base away, this is likely a sequencing read error. The rearrangement uses TRBV6-6 and TRBJ2-1; TRBD1 matches at 9 bases. V gave up 5 bases and J gave up 6 bases; unmatched junction bases: 14. The CDR3 spans 17 residues. Germline lookup yields CDR1 MNHNY and CDR2 SVGAGI (reference sequence). DNA for the CDR3: TGTGCCAGCAGTGCCTGGTTCGGGACAGGGCACGGCAATGAGCAGTTCTTC. This sequence encodes CASSAWFGTGHGNEQFF.

This clonotype has at least ten counts. The chain has TRBV19 and TRBJ1-5, with D uncertain. Germline V CDR1 and CDR2: LNHDA, SQIVND (reference sequence). The V end lost 4 bases, the J end lost 5 bases, and 12 bases lay between the germline ends. The CDR3 runs to 14 residues. CDR3 nucleotide sequence: TGTGCCAGTAGTACGTACACGTACGATCAGCCCCAGCATTTT. Residues: CASSTYTYDQPQHF. The full variable domain, in which reference TRBV19 and TRBJ1-5 provide the parts outside the CDR3, is DGGITQSPKYLFRKEGQNVTLSCEQNLNHDAMYWYRQDPGQGLRLIYYSQIVNDFQKGDIAEGYSVSREKKESFPLTVTSAQKNPTAFYLCASSTYTYDQPQHFGDGTRLSIL.

Comment on this clonotype: A read error may account for a junction end that differs from germline. This sequence joins TRBV29-1 and TRBJ1-1; 7 positions match TRBD1. The germline V gene encodes CDR1 SQVTM and CDR2 ANQGSEA. The CDR3 totals 15 residues. DNA of the CDR3: TGCAGCGTTGAGGTCGGCAGGGGGGTGAACACTGAGGCTTTCTTT. Its protein product is CSVEVGRGVNTEAFF.

This clonotype appeared many times. V usage is TRBV20-1 and J usage is TRBJ1-2, with D maybe TRBD1 (5 bases). Germline loops: CDR1 DFQATT, CDR2 SNEGSKA (reference sequence). CDR3 size: 11 residues. V was clipped by 8 bases and J by 1 base, with 8 bases between them. CDR3 in DNA: TGCAGTAAGGGGAGTAACTATGGCTACACCTTC. Its protein product is CSKGSNYGYTF.

By share, this clonotype ranks as medium-sized. The CDR3 nucleotides read TGTGCCAGCAGCTTAGTCCAGGGAGGGCCGACTTCCTACGAGCAGTACTTC. It encodes CASSLVQGGPTSYEQYF. The genes are TRBV7-9 and TRBJ2-7, with 7 bases aligning to TRBD2. Trimming cost V 1 base and J 1 base; bases outside gene matches: 10. The CDR3 length is 17 residues. Germline CDR1 and CDR2: SEHNR and FQNEAQ (reference sequence).

This clonotype was seen repeatedly, ten times or more. The chain combines TRBV6-2 or TRBV6-3 with TRBJ2-7; 14 bases fit TRBD2. In germline, CDR1 is MNHEY, CDR2 SVGEGT. V lost 6 bases and J lost 4; bases outside the gene matches: 11. The CDR3 is made up of 17 amino acids. The CDR3 here is CASSLTGTSGRVYEQYF. The CDR3 DNA reads as TGTGCCAGCAGCCTCACCGGGACTAGCGGGAGAGTGTACGAGCAGTACTTC.

This clonotype was seen many times. V gene TRBV7-2 combines with J gene TRBJ2-3, with D perhaps being TRBD1 or TRBD2 (5 bases each). This CDR3 comprises 15 residues. Trimming removed 5 bases at V and 5 bases at J, with 17 bases between. Germline-derived CDR1 and CDR2 are SGHTA and FQGNSA. The CDR3 loop reads CASSPRLRGRDTQYF. The CDR3 DNA reads as TGTGCCAGCAGCCCACGATTGAGGGGACGAGATACGCAGTATTTT.

This clonotype was seen repeatedly, ten times or more. Sequence at one end of the junction differs from germline and may be a read error. The rearrangement uses TRBV10-3 and TRBJ1-2, with 9 bases aligning to TRBD1. Germline CDR1 ENHRY, CDR2 SYGVKD. The CDR3 sequence is 16 residues long. The CDR3 reads CAISDYRGPDGYGYTF. CDR3 in DNA: TGTGCCATCAGTGATTACAGGGGGCCAGATGGCTATGGCTACACTTTC.

The sample holds many counts of this clonotype. This rearrangement joins TRBV5-6 to TRBJ2-7; D gene ambiguous. The CDR3 extends over 13 amino acids. The V end lost 4 bases, the J end lost 3 bases, and 11 bases lay between the germline ends. Germline V gene sequence: CDR1 SGHDT, CDR2 YYEEEE. CDR3 bases: TGTGCCAGCAGCCCCCAAGAGCTCTACGAGCAGTACTTC. Residues: CASSPQELYEQYF.

This clonotype was counted ten times or more. V is TRBV13 and J is TRBJ1-5; no definite D call. The CDR3 runs to 12 residues. Per germline, CDR1 PRHDT and CDR2 FYEKMQ (reference sequence). V lost 3 bases and J lost 9, with 9 bases in between. CDR3: CASSFTPGPQHF. The CDR3, as DNA: TGTGCCAGCAGCTTTACGCCCGGGCCCCAGCATTTT.

This clonotype was observed at least ten times. This sequence joins TRBV4-2 and TRBJ1-4, with 10 bases identical to TRBD1. Germline CDR1 is LGHNA and CDR2 is YNFKEQ. Trimming at V came to 3 bases and at J to 0 bases, leaving 4 bases not matched to a gene. The CDR3 is 17 residues long. The CDR3 region has the DNA TGTGCCAGCAGCCAGGCGGGACAGGGGCCAACTAATGAAAAACTGTTTTTT. This codes for CASSQAGQGPTNEKLFF.

This clonotype was recorded many times. The chain combines TRBV12-3 or TRBV12-4 with TRBJ2-1; TRBD2 matches at 11 bases. The CDR3 length is 15 residues. V lost 6 bases to trimming and J lost 9 bases; unmatched junction nucleotides: 10. CDR3 residues: CASSLLAGAIGEQFF. The CDR3 DNA sequence: TGTGCCAGCAGCCTACTAGCGGGAGCGATTGGTGAGCAGTTCTTC.

This clonotype was detected a few times. The junction departs from the called germline gene at one end, perhaps through a read error. The V call is TRBV2, the J call TRBJ2-2, with 7 positions matching TRBD1. The germline V gene encodes CDR1 SNHLY and CDR2 FYNNEI. This CDR3 is 17 amino acids long. CDR3 loop: CASSEDLGTVKAGELFF. Here the CDR3 DNA reads TGTGCCAGCAGTGAAGATCTGGGGACAGTTAAAGCCGGGGAGCTGTTTTTC. Filled out from reference TRBV2 and TRBJ2-2, the complete variable domain reads EPEVTQTPSHQVTQMGQEVILRCVPISNHLYFYWYRQILGQKVEFLVSFYNNEISEKSEIFDDQFSVERPDGSNFTLKIRSTKLEDSAMYFCASSEDLGTVKAGELFFGEGSRLTVL.

The table lists this clonotype with many counts. The V gene is TRBV20-1, the J gene TRBJ2-1, with 16 bases fitting TRBD2. With V trimmed by 6 bases and J by 0 bases, 5 bases remained unmatched. CDR1 is DFQATT and CDR2 is SNEGSKA in the germline V gene (reference sequence). This CDR3 spans 17 amino acids. This chain's CDR3 is CSAQGLAGGSSYNEQFF. CDR3 sequence (DNA): TGCAGTGCACAGGGACTAGCGGGAGGGAGCTCCTACAATGAGCAGTTCTTC.

Ten or more counts support this clonotype. A much larger clone lies a single base off, so this may be a read error. The chain couples TRBV18 to TRBJ1-1; unclear D gene. Between the trimmed V and J ends, which lost 2 bases and 1 base, there was a span of 11 bases. This CDR3 contains 15 residues. Germline CDR1 KGHSH, CDR2 LQKENI. As DNA, the CDR3 is TGTGCCAGCTCACCAATATCCAGTTCGAACACTGAAGCTTTCTTT. As protein: CASSPISSSNTEAFF.

This clonotype has a count of ten or more. V is TRBV6-2 or TRBV6-3 and J is TRBJ2-2; 7 bases are a match to TRBD1. This CDR3 is 14 amino acids long. The J segment lost 4 bases and the V segment lost 5 bases, leaving 4 bases of the junction unmatched. Germline V lookup: CDR1 MNHEY, CDR2 SVGEGT. CDR3 DNA sequence: TGTGCCAGCAGTCAAGACAGGGTCACCGGGGAGCTGTTTTTT. Its translation is CASSQDRVTGELFF.

In its sample, this clonotype ranks as medium-sized. The rearrangement links TRBV29-1 to TRBJ2-1; 7 nucleotides agree with TRBD2. CDR3 length: 14 amino acids. CDR1 is SQVTM and CDR2 is ANQGSEA in the germline V gene. Unmatched junction bases numbered 9, after V lost 0 bases and J lost 10 bases. This CDR3 reads CSVEDSWTRQEQFF. CDR3 DNA sequence: TGCAGCGTTGAAGATTCGTGGACTAGACAGGAGCAGTTCTTC.

By sample fraction, this clonotype is medium-sized. The genes are TRBV20-1 and TRBJ1-4; 9 bases line up with TRBD1. There are 14 residues in the CDR3. Germline values: CDR1 DFQATT, CDR2 SNEGSKA (reference sequence). Germline trimming cut 5 bases from V and 7 bases from J; bases unmatched to any gene: 8. In nucleotides, the CDR3 is TGCAGTGCTGCCCCCGGGACAGGGACTGAAAAACTGTTTTTT. Translation gives CSAAPGTGTEKLFF.

This clonotype is classed as medium-sized. The CDR3 sequence is CASSYFRTSGGGEQFF. CDR3 bases: TGTGCCAGCAGCTACTTCAGGACTAGCGGGGGAGGAGAGCAGTTCTTC. The V call is TRBV11-2, the J call TRBJ2-1, with 13 nucleotides matching TRBD2. Germline CDR1 is SGHAT and CDR2 is FQNNGV. V shed 4 bases, J shed 10 bases, and the junction held 10 bases outside the gene matches. This CDR3 has 16 amino acids.

This clonotype was detected many times. The J gene is TRBJ2-3, the V gene TRBV20-1; the D call may be TRBD1 or TRBD2 (7 bases each). Looked up from germline, CDR1 is DFQATT and CDR2 is SNEGSKA (reference sequence). V was shortened by 7 bases and J by 4 bases, with 15 bases between the two germline ends. The length of the CDR3 is 13 residues. The CDR3: CSVPAGGADTQYF. The CDR3 DNA reads as TGCAGTGTCCCGGCAGGGGGGGCAGATACGCAGTATTTT.

By proportion, this clonotype is medium-sized. The chain carries TRBV2 and TRBJ1-1, with 7 nucleotides matching TRBD1. V was clipped by 10 bases and J by 1 base; unmatched bases: 9. Germline CDR1 is SNHLY and CDR2 is FYNNEI. The CDR3 consists of 14 residues. CDR3 amino acids: CATNTGTENTEAFF. As DNA, the CDR3 is TGTGCCACCAATACCGGGACAGAGAACACTGAAGCTTTCTTT.

This clonotype has ten or more counts. The chain employs TRBV18 and TRBJ2-4; 7 bases are shared with TRBD1. This CDR3 is 15 amino acids long. J was trimmed by 2 bases and V by 6 bases; bases with no gene match: 7. Looked up from germline, CDR1 is KGHSH and CDR2 is LQKENI. The CDR3 sequence: CASSPQQGTKNIQYF. The CDR3 region has the DNA TGTGCCAGCTCCCCTCAACAGGGGACCAAAAACATTCAGTACTTC. Variable domain in full (rest from reference TRBV18 and TRBJ2-4): NAGVMQNPRHLVRRRGQEARLRCSPMKGHSHVYWYRQLPEEGLKFMVYLQKENIIDESGMPKERFSAEFPKEGPSILRIQQVVRGDSAAYFCASSPQQGTKNIQYFGAGTRLSVL.

In regard to this clonotype: Being one base from a much bigger clone, this may be a read error. The CDR3 is CASSFTLGPQHF. Here the CDR3 DNA reads TGTGCCAGCAGCTTTACGCTCGGGCCCCAGCATTTT. The rearrangement uses TRBV13 and TRBJ1-5, with D unresolved. Trimming took 3 bases from V and 9 from J, leaving 9 bases between them. The CDR3 runs to 12 residues. Germline lookup yields CDR1 PRHDT and CDR2 FYEKMQ (reference sequence).

This clonotype came up many times. The chain uses TRBV20-1 and TRBJ2-7; D is possibly TRBD1 or TRBD2 (5 bases each). This CDR3 spans 13 amino acids. Trimming stripped 4 bases from V and 3 bases from J, with 13 bases between. Germline V lookup: CDR1 DFQATT, CDR2 SNEGSKA (reference sequence). The CDR3 sequence is CSATPGPYYEQYF. In nucleotides, the CDR3 is TGCAGTGCTACCCCGGGACCCTACTACGAGCAGTACTTC.

This clonotype was counted ten times or more. V gene TRBV9 combines with J gene TRBJ2-1, with 9 bases aligning to TRBD2. From germline, CDR1 is SGDLS and CDR2 YYNGEE. V lost 7 bases to trimming and J lost 7 bases; unmatched junction nucleotides: 6. The CDR3 length is 13 residues. The CDR3: CASGGLALNEQFF. CDR3 coding DNA: TGTGCCAGCGGGGGACTAGCTTTAAATGAGCAGTTCTTC. Full variable domain (remainder filled in from reference TRBV9 and TRBJ2-1): DSGVTQTPKHLITATGQRVTLRCSPRSGDLSVYWYQQSLDQGLQFLIQYYNGEERAKGNILERFSAQQFPDLHSELNLSSLELGDSALYFCASGGLALNEQFFGPGTRLTVL.

This clonotype was recorded many times. The chain employs TRBV29-1 and TRBJ1-5; D ambiguous. CDR1 SQVTM and CDR2 ANQGSEA come from the germline V gene. V lost 4 bases to trimming and J lost 1 base, with 11 bases between them. There are 14 residues in the CDR3. The CDR3 nucleotides read TGCAGCGTTGGCGCCGGGAAAAGCAATCAGCCCCAGCATTTT. It is translated as CSVGAGKSNQPQHF. The full variable domain, rest sourced from reference TRBV29-1 and TRBJ1-5, is SAVISQKPSRDICQRGTSLTIQCQVDSQVTMMFWYRQQPGQSLTLIATANQGSEATYESGFVIDKFPISRPNLTFSTLTVSNMSPEDSSIYLCSVGAGKSNQPQHFGDGTRLSIL.